The entry below describes one T cell receptor beta chain. Its matching antigen is unknown. CDR3 length equals 15 residues. The germline V gene encodes CDR1 MDHEN and CDR2 SYDVKM. Trimming cost V 4 bases and J 4 bases, with 11 bases left between them. These data come from a study of Ad26.COV2.S vaccination and SARS-CoV-2 variants. The study's findings and limits: Substantial breadth in spike-specific CD8+ and CD4+ T cell responses was reportedly seen after vaccination.

Treatment specified: some 19 received Ad26.COV2.S at low or high dose, single or two shots; 5 received placebo; per-sample allocation not given. Sampling happened 63 days after the first vaccine or placebo injection. Vaccination employed an Ad26 vector expressing the Wuhan-strain SARS-CoV-2 spike. This table comes from immunoSEQ multiplex PCR, and its TCRdb copy is limited to in-frame clones, with some not included. The repertoire holds approximately 350,000 clones, with around 87% as singletons. V gene TRBV28 combines with J gene TRBJ1-6; D is ambiguous. The sequencing here drew on peripheral blood, taken in a trial of Ad26.COV2.S vaccine versus placebo. The sequence came from a person aged 18 to 59 who received the Ad26.COV2.S COVID-19 vaccine or a placebo. This CDR3 is CASSSPGEYNSPLHF. The CDR3, as DNA: TGTGCCAGCAGTTCCCCGGGCGAGTATAATTCACCCCTCCACTTT. The whole variable domain, filled in from reference TRBV28 and TRBJ1-6, reads DVKVTQSSRYLVKRTGEKVFLECVQDMDHENMFWYRQDPGLGLRLIYFSYDVKMKEKGDIPEGYSVSREKKERFSLILESASTNQTSMYLCASSSPGEYNSPLHFGNGTRLTVT.